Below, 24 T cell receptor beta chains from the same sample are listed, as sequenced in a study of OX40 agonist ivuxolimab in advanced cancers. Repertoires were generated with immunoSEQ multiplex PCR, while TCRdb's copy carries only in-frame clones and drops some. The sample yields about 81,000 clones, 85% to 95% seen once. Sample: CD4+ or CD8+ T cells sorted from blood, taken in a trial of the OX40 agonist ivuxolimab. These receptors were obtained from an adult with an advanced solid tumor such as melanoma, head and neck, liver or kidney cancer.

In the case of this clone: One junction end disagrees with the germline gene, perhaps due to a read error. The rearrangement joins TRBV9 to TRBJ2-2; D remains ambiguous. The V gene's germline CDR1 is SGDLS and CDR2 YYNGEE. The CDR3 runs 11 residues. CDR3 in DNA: TGTGCCAGCAGCGCGACCGGCGAGCTGTTTTTT. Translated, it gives CASSATGELFF.

CDR3 loop: CASSPDGGYSYEQYF. CDR3 bases: TGTGCCAGCAGCCCCGACGGGGGGTATTCCTACGAGCAGTACTTC. The chain carries TRBV5-6 and TRBJ2-7; the match to TRBD2 covers 7 bases. After removal of 4 bases from V and 1 base from J, the junction contained 8 bases not matched to a gene. The CDR3 is made up of 15 amino acids. Germline CDR1 SGHDT, CDR2 YYEEEE. Full variable domain (remainder filled in from reference TRBV5-6 and TRBJ2-7): DAGVTQSPTHLIKTRGQQVTLRCSPKSGHDTVSWYQQALGQGPQFIFQYYEEEERQRGNFPDRFSGHQFPNYSSELNVNALLLGDSALYLCASSPDGGYSYEQYFGPGTRLTVT.

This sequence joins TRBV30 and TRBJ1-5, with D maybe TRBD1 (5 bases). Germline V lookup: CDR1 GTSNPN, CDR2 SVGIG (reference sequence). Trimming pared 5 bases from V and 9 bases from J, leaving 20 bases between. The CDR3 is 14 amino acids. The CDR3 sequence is CAWSMGEGPGPQHF. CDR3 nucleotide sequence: TGTGCCTGGTCCATGGGCGAGGGGCCAGGGCCCCAGCATTTT.

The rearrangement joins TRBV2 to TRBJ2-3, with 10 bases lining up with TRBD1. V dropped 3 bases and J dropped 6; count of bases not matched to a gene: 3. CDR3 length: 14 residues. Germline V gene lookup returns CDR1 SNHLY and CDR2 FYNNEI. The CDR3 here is CASSDLDRGDTQYF. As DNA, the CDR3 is TGTGCCAGCAGTGACCTGGACAGGGGGGATACGCAGTATTTT.

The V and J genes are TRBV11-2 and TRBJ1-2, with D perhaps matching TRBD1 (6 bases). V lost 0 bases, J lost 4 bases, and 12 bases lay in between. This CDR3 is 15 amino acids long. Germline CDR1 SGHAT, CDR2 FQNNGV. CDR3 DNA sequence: TGTGCCAGCAGCTTAGAGGGGGGGCGAGGCTATGGCTACACCTTC. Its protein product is CASSLEGGRGYGYTF.

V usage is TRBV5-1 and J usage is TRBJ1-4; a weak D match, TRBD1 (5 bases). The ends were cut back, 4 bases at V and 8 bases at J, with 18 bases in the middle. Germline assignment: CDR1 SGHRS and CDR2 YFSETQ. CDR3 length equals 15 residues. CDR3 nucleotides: TGCGCCAGCAGCGGGGGAGGTCCATCGGGGGAAAAACTGTTTTTT. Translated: CASSGGGPSGEKLFF.

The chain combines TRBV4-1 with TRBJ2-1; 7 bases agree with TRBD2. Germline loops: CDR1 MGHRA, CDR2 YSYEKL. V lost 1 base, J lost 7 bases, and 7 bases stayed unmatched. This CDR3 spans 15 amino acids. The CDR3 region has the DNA TGCGCCAGCAGCCAAGTTGCGGGAGAGGGTAATGAGCAGTTCTTC. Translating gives CASSQVAGEGNEQFF.

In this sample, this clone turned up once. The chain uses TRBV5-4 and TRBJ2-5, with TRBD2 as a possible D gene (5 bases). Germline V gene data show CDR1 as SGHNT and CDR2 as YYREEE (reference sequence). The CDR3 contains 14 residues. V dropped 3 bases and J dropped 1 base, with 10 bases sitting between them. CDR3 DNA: TGTGCCAGCAGCTCGGACTCCTCCCAAGAGACCCAGTACTTC. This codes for CASSSDSSQETQYF.

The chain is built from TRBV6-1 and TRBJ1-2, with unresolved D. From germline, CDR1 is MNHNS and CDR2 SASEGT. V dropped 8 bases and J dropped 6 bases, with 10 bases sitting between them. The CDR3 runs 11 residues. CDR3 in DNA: TGTGCCAGCCGATTTGGTGATGGCTACACCTTC. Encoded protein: CASRFGDGYTF.

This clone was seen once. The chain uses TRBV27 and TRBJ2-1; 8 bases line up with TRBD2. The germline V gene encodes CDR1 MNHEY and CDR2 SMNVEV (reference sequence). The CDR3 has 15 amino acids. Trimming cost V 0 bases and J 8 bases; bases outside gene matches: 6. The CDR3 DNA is TGTGCCAGCAGTTTATCTCGGGGGGGCTTAGATGAGCAGTTCTTC. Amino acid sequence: CASSLSRGGLDEQFF.

CDR3 region: CASSGRMGQGTDEKLFF. The CDR3 DNA is TGTGCCAGCAGTGGCCGAATGGGACAGGGGACGGATGAAAAACTGTTTTTT. J is TRBJ1-4 and V is TRBV2; TRBD1 aligns across 10 bases. Trimming cost V 4 bases and J 6 bases; bases outside gene matches: 11. The CDR3 is made up of 17 amino acids. Per germline, CDR1 SNHLY and CDR2 FYNNEI.

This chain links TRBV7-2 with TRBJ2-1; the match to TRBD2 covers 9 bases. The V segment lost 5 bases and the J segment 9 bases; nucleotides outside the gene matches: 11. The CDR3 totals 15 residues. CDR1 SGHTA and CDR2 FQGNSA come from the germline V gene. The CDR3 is CASSTAGGHMGEQFF. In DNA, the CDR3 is TGTGCCAGCAGCACGGCGGGGGGGCATATGGGTGAGCAGTTCTTC.

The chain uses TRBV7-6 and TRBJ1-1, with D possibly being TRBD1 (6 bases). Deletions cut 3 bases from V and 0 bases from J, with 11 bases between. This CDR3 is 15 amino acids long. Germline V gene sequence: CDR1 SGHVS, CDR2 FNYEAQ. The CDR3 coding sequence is TGTGCCAGCAGCTTCGAGCAGGGGATGAACACTGAAGCTTTCTTT. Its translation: CASSFEQGMNTEAFF.

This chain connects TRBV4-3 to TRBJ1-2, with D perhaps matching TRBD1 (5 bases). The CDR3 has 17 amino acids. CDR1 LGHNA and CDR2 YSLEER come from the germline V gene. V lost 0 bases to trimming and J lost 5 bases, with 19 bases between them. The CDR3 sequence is CASSQDQGSQSPYGYTF. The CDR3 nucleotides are TGCGCCAGCAGCCAAGATCAGGGTTCCCAGTCCCCGTATGGCTACACCTTC.

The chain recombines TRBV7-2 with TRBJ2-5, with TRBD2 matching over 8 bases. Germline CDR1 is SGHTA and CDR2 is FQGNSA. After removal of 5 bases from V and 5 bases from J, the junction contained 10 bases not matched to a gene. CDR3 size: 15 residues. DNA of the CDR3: TGTGCCAGCAGCACCGGGGGGGGCCCTCAGGAGACCCAGTACTTC. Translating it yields CASSTGGGPQETQYF.

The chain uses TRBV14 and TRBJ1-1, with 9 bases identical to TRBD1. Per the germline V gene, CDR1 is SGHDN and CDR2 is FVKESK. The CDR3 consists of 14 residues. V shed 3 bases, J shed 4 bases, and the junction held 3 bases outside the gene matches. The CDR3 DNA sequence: TGTGCCAGCAGCCAGAAACAGGGGGCCACTGAAGCTTTCTTT. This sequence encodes CASSQKQGATEAFF.

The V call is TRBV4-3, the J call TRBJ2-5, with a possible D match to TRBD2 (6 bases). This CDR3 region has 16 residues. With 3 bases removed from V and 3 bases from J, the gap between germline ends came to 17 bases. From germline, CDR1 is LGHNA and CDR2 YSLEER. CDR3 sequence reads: CASSHEGTSGEETQYF. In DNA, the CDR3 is TGCGCCAGCAGCCATGAGGGGACTTCGGGAGAAGAGACCCAGTACTTC.

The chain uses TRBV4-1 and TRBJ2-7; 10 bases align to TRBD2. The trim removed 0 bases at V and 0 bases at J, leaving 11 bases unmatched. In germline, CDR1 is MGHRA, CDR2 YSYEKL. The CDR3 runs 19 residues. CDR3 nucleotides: TGCGCCAGCAGCCAAGAAGCTAGCGGGAGAAAGGGTTTCTCCTACGAGCAGTACTTC. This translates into CASSQEASGRKGFSYEQYF.

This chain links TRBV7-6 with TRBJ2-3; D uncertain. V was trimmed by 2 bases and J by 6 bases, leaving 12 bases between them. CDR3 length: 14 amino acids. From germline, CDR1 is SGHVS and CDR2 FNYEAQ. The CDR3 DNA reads TGTGCCAGCAGCTTATTATCCGGCGAGGATACGCAGTATTTT. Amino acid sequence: CASSLLSGEDTQYF. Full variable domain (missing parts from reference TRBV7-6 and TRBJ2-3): GAGVSQSPRYKVTKRGQDVALRCDPISGHVSLYWYRQALGQGPEFLTYFNYEAQQDKSGLPNDRFSAERPEGSISTLTIQRTEQRDSAMYRCASSLLSGEDTQYFGPGTRLTVL.

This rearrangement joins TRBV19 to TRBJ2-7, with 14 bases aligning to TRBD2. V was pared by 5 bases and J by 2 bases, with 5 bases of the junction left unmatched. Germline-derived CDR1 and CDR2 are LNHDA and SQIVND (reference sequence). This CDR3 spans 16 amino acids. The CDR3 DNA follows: TGTGCCAGTAGTGTGGGACTAGCGGGAGTAGCCTACGAGCAGTACTTC. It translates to CASSVGLAGVAYEQYF. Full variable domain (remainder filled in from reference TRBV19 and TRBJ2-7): DGGITQSPKYLFRKEGQNVTLSCEQNLNHDAMYWYRQDPGQGLRLIYYSQIVNDFQKGDIAEGYSVSREKKESFPLTVTSAQKNPTAFYLCASSVGLAGVAYEQYFGPGTRLTVT.

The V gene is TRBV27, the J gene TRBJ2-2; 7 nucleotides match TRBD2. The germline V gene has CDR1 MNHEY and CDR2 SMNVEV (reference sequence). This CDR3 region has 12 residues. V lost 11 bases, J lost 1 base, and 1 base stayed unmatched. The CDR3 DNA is TGTGCCGCGGGAGAGAACACCGGGGAGCTGTTTTTT. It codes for CAAGENTGELFF.

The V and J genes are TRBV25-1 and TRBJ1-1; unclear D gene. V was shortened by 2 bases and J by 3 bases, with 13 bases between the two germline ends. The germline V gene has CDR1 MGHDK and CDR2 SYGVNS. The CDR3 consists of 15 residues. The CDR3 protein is CASSEVTMEDTEAFF. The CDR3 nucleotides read TGTGCCAGCAGTGAAGTAACAATGGAAGACACTGAAGCTTTCTTT.

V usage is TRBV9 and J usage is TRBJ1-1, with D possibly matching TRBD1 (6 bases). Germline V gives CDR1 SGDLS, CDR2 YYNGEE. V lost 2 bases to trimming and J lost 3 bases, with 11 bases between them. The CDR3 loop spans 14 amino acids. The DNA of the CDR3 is TGTGCCAGCAGCGTCTGGGGGGCCGACACTGAAGCTTTCTTT. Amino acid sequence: CASSVWGADTEAFF.

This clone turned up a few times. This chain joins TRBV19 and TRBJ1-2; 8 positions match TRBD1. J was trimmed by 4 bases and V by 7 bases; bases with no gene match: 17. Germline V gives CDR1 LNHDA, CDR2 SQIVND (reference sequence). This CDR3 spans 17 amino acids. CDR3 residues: CASNSVYLDRESYGYTF. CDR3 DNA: TGTGCCAGTAATTCGGTGTACCTGGACAGGGAGAGCTATGGCTACACCTTC.